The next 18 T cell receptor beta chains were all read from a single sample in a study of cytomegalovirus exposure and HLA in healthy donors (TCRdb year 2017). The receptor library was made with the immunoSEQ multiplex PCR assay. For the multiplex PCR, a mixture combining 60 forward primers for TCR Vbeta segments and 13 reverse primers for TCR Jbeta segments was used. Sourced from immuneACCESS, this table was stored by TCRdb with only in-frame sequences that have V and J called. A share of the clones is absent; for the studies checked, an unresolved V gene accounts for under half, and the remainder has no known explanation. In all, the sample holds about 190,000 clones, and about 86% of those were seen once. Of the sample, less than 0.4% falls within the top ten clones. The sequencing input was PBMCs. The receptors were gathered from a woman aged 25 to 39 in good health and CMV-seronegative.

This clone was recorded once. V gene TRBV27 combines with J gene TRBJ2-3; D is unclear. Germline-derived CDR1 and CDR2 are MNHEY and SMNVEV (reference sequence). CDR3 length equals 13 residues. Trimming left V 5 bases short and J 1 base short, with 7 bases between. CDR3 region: CASSPIGTDTQYF. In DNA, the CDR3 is TGTGCCAGCAGTCCCATTGGCACAGATACGCAGTATTTT.

The DNA for the CDR3 is TGTGCCAGCAGTTACGAGGGGGCCATTGAAAAACTGTTTTTT. This codes for CASSYEGAIEKLFF. The gene calls are TRBV28 and TRBJ1-4; 7 bases align to TRBD1. In germline, CDR1 is MDHEN, CDR2 SYDVKM. The CDR3 consists of 14 residues. V shed 4 bases and J 7 bases; nucleotides not matched to a gene: 6.

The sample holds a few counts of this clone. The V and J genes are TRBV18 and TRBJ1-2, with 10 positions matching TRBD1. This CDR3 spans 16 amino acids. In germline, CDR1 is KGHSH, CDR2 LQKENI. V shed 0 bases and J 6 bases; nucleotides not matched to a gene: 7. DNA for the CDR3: TGTGCCAGCTCACCACCCGTTTGGGGGACAGGGGATGGCTACACCTTC. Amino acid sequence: CASSPPVWGTGDGYTF.

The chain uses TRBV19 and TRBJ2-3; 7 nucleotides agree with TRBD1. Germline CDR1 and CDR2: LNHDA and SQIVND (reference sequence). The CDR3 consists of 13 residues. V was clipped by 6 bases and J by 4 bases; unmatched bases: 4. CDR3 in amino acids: CASRPTGADTQYF. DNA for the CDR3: TGTGCCAGTAGGCCTACAGGGGCAGATACGCAGTATTTT.

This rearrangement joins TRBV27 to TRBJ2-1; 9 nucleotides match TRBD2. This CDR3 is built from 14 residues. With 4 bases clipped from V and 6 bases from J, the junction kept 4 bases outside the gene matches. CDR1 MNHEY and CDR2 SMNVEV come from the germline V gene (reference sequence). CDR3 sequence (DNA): TGTGCCAGCAGTTCCCGGACTAGCGTCAATGAGCAGTTCTTC. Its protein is CASSSRTSVNEQFF.

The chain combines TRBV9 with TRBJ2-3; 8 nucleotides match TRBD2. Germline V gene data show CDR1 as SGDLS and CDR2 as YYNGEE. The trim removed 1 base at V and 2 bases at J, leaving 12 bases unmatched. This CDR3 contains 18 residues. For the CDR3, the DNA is TGTGCCAGCAGCGTAAACCCCCAACTAGCGGCCCTCACAGATACGCAGTATTTT. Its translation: CASSVNPQLAALTDTQYF.

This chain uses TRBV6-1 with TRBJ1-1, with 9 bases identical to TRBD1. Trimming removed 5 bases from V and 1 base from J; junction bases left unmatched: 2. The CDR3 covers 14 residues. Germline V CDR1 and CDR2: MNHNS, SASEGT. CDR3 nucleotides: TGTGCCAGCAGTTCGGACAGGGGGAACACTGAAGCTTTCTTT. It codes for CASSSDRGNTEAFF.

The CDR3 sequence: CASSVSSGDYNEQFF. CDR3 nucleotide sequence: TGTGCCAGCAGTGTGTCTAGCGGAGACTACAATGAGCAGTTCTTC. The chain uses TRBV2 and TRBJ2-1; 7 bases map to TRBD2. Germline trimming cut 4 bases from V and 3 bases from J; bases unmatched to any gene: 6. The length of the CDR3 is 15 residues. Germline values: CDR1 SNHLY, CDR2 FYNNEI.

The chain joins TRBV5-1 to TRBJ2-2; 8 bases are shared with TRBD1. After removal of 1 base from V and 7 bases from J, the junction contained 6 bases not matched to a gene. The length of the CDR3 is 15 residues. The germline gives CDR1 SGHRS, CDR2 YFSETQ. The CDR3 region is CASSLIGGQVGELFF. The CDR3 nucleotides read TGCGCCAGCAGCTTGATTGGGGGACAGGTCGGGGAGCTGTTTTTT.

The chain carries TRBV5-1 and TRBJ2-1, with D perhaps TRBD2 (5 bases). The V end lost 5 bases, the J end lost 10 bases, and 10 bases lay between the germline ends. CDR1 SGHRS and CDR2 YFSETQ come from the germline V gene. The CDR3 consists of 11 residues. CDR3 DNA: TGCGCCAGCAGGGATAGCGCCGAGCAGTTCTTC. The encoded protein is CASRDSAEQFF.

The CDR3 region has the DNA TGTGCCAGCAGCTTAGTTAGACAGGAGTACGAGCAGTACTTC. This gives the protein CASSLVRQEYEQYF. This chain links TRBV7-2 with TRBJ2-7, with a tentative D call TRBD1 (6 bases). The germline CDR1 and CDR2 sequences are SGHTA and FQGNSA. The V end lost 1 base, the J end lost 4 bases, and 11 bases lay between the germline ends. The CDR3 is 14 residues long.

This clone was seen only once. CDR3 DNA: TGTGCCAGCAGTTACTCCCGGGACAGGGATTACGAGCAGTACTTC. It yields the protein CASSYSRDRDYEQYF. The chain uses TRBV6-5 and TRBJ2-7, with 9 bases lining up with TRBD1. V gave up 0 bases and J gave up 4 bases; unmatched junction bases: 4. Germline CDR1 reads MNHEY; CDR2 reads SVGAGI. The CDR3 length is 15 residues.

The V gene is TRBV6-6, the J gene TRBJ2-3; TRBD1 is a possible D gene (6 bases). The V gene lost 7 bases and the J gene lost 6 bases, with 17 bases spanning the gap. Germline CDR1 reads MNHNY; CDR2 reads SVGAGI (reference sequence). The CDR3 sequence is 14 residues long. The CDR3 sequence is CASNPHRVSDTQYF. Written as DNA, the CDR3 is TGTGCCAGCAATCCTCACAGGGTATCGGATACGCAGTATTTT.

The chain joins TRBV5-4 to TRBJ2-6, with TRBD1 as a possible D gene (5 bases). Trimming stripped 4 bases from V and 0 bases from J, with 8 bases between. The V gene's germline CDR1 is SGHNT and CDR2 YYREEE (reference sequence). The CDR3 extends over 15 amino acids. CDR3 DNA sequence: TGTGCCAGCAGCCTAGACAGCTCTGGGGCCAACGTCCTGACTTTC. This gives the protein CASSLDSSGANVLTF.

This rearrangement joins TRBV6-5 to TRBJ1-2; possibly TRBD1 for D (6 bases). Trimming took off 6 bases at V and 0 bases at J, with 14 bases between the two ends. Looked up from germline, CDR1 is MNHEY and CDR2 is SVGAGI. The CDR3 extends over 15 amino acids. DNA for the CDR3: TGTGCCAGCAGCCGGGACACCAGTCCTAACTATGGCTACACCTTC. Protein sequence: CASSRDTSPNYGYTF.

In DNA, the CDR3 is TGTGCCCGGGGACAGCCGGGACAGCGGCTGTTTTTT. It codes for CARGQPGQRLFF. The rearrangement links TRBV30 to TRBJ2-2; TRBD1 matches 7 bases. V shed 8 bases, J shed 13 bases, and the junction held 13 bases outside the gene matches. Germline loops: CDR1 GTSNPN, CDR2 SVGIG (reference sequence). CDR3 length: 12 residues.

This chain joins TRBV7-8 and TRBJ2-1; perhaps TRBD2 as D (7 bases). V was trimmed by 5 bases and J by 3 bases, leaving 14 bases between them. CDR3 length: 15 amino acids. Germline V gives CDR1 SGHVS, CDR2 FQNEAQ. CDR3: CASSPRGAVYNEQFF. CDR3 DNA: TGTGCCAGCAGCCCCCGGGGGGCGGTCTACAATGAGCAGTTCTTC.

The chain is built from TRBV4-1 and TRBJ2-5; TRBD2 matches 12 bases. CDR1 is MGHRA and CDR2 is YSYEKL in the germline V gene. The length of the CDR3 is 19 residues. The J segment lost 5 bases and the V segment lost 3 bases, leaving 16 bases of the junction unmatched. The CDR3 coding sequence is TGCGCCAGCAGCCATCACGCTCGGCTAGCGGGGGGGACCCGGGAGACCCAGTACTTC. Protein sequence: CASSHHARLAGGTRETQYF.